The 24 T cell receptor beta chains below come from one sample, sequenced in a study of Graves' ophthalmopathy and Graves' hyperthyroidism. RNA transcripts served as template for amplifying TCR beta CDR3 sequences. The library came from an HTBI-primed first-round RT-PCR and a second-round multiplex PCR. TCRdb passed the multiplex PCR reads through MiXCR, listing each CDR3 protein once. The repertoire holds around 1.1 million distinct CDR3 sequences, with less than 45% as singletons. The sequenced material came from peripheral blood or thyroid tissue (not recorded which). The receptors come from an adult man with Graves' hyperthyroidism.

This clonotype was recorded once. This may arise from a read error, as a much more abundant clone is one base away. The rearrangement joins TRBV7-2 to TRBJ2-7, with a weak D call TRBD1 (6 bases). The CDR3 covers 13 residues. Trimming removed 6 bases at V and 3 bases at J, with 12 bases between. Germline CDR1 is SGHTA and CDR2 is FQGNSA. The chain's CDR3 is CASSVQGNYEQYF. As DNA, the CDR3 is TGTGCCAGCAGTGTTCAGGGGAACTACGAGCAGTACTTC.

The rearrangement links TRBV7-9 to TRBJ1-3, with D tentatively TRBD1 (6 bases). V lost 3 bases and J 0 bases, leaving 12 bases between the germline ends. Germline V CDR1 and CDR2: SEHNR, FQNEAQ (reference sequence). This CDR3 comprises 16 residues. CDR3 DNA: TGTGCCAGCAGCTTTTATACAGGGCCCTCTGGAAACACCATATATTTT. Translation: CASSFYTGPSGNTIYF.

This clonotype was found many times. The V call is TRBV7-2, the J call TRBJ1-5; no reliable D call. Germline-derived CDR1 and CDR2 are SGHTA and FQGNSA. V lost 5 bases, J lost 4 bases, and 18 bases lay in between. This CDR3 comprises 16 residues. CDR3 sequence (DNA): TGTGCCAGCAGCCCATGGCTACCTCAAGCAAATCAGCCCCAGCATTTT. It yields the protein CASSPWLPQANQPQHF.

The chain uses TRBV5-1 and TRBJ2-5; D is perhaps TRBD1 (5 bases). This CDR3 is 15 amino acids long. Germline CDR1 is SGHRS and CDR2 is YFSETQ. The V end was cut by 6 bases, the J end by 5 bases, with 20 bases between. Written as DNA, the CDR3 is TGCGCCAGCACACTCAGGCAGGGAATAAGGGAGACCCAGTACTTC. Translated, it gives CASTLRQGIRETQYF.

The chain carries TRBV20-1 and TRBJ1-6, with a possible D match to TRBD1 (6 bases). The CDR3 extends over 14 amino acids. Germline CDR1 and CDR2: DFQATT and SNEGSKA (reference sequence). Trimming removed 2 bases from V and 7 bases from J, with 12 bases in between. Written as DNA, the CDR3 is TGCAGTGCTAGACGGGGACAACTAAATTCACCCCTCCACTTT. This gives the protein CSARRGQLNSPLHF.

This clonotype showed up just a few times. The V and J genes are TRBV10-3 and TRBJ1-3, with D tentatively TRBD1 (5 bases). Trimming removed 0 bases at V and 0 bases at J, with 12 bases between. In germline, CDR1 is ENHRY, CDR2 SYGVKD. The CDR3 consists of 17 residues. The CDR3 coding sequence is TGTGCCATCAGTGAGTCGACAGTTTTAAGCTCTGGAAACACCATATATTTT. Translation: CAISESTVLSSGNTIYF.

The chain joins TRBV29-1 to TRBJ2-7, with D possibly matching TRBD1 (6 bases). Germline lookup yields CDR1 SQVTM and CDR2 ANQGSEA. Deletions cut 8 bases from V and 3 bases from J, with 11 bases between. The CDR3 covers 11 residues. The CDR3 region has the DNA TGCAGCTTAAGGACAGACTACGAGCAGTACTTC. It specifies CSLRTDYEQYF.

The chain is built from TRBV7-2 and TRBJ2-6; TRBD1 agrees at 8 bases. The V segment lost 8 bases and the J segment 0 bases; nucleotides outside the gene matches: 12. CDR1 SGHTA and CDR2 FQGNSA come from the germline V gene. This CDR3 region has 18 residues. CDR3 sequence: CASGRQGRLRSGANVLTF. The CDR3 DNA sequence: TGTGCCAGCGGGCGACAGGGGCGCCTCCGCTCTGGGGCCAACGTCCTGACTTTC.

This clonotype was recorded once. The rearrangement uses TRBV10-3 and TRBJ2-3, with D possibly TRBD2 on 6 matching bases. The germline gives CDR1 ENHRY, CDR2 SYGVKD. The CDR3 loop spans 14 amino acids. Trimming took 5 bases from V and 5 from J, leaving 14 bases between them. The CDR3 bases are TGTGCCATCAGTCTCGGAGGGGATCGAGATACGCAGTATTTT. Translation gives CAISLGGDRDTQYF.

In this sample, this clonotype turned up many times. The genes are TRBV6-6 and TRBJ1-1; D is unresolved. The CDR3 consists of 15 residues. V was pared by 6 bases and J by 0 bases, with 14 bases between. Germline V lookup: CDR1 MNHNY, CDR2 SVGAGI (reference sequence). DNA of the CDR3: TGTGCCAGCAGCTCGTACTCCTTGATGAACACTGAAGCTTTCTTT. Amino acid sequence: CASSSYSLMNTEAFF.

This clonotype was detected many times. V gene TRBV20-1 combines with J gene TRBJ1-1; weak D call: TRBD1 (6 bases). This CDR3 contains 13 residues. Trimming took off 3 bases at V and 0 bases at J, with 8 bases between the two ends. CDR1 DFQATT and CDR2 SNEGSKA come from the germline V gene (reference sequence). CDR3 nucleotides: TGCAGTGCTAGTGGACAGATGAACACTGAAGCTTTCTTT. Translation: CSASGQMNTEAFF.

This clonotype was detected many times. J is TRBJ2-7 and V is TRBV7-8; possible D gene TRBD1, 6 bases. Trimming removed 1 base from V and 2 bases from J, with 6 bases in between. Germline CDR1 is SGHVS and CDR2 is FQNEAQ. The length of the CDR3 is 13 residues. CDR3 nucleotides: TGTGCCAGCAGCTTAGACAGGGCCTACGAGCAGTACTTC. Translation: CASSLDRAYEQYF.

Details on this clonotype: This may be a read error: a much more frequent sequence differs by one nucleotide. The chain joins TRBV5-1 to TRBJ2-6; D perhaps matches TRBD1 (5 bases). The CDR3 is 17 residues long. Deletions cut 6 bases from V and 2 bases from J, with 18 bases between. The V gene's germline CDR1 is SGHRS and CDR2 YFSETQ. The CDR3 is CASTGFSTGAGANVLTF. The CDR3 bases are TGCGCCAGCACCGGCTTCAGTACAGGTGCTGGGGCCAACGTCCTGACTTTC.

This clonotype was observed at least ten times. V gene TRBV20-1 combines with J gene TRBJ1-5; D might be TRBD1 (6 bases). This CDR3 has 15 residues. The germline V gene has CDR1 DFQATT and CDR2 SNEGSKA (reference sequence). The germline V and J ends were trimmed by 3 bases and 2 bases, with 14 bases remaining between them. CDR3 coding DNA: TGCAGTGCTAGTACCCCCAGACAGGGCAATCAGCCCCAGCATTTT. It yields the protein CSASTPRQGNQPQHF.

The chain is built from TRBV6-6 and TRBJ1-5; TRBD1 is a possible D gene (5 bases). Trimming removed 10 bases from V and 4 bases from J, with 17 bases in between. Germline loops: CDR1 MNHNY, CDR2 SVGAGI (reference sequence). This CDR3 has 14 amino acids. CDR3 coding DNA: TGTGCCACCGGTGTTCAGGGAAGAAATCAGCCCCAGCATTTT. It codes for CATGVQGRNQPQHF.

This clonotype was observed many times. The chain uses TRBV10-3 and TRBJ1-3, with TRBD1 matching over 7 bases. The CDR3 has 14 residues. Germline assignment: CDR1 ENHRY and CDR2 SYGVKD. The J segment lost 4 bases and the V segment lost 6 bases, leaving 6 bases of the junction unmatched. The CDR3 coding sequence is TGTGCCATCAGGGAAGACAGGGCCGGAAACACCATATATTTT. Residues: CAIREDRAGNTIYF.

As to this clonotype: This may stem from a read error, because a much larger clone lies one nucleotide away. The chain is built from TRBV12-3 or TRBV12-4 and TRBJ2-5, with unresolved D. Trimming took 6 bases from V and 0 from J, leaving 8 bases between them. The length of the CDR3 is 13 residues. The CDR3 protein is CASSPANQETQYF. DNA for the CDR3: TGTGCCAGCAGCCCTGCCAACCAAGAGACCCAGTACTTC.

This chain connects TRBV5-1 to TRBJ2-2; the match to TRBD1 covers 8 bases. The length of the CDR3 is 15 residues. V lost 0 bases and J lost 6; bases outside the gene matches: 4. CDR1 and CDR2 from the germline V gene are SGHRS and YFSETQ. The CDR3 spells CASSLARGRSGELFF. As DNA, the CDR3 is TGCGCCAGCAGCTTGGCCAGGGGGCGGTCCGGGGAGCTGTTTTTT.

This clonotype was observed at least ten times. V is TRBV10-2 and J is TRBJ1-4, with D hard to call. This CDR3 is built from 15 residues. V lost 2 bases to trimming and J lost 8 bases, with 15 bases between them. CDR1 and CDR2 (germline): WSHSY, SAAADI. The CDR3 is CASSELPPPGEKLFF. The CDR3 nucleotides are TGCGCCAGCAGTGAGCTCCCCCCCCCGGGCGAAAAACTGTTTTTT.

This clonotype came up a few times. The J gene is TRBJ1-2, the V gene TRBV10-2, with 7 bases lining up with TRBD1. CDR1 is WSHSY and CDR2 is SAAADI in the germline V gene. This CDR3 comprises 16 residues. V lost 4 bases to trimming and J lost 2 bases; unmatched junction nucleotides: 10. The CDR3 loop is CASSGRDSLLNYGYTF. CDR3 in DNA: TGCGCCAGCAGTGGTCGGGACAGTCTTTTAAACTATGGCTACACCTTC.

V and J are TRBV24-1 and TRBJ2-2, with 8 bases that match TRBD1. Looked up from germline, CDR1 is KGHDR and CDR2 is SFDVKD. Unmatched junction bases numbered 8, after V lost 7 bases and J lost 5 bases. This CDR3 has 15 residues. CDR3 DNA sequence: TGTGCCACCAGCAGCCAGGGGGCGGTGACCGGGGAGCTGTTTTTT. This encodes CATSSQGAVTGELFF.

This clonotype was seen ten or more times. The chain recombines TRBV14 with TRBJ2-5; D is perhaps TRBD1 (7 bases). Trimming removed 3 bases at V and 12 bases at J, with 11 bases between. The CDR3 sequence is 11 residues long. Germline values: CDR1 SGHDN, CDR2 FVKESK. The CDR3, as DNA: TGTGCCAGCAGCCAGGCGGGACAGAAGTACTTC. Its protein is CASSQAGQKYF.

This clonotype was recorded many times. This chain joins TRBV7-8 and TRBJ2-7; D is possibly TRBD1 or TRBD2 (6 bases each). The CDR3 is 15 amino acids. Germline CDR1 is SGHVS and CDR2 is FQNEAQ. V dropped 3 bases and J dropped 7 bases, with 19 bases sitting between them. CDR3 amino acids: CASSFPRGGLWEQYF. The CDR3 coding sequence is TGTGCCAGCAGCTTCCCCAGAGGGGGGCTTTGGGAGCAGTACTTC.

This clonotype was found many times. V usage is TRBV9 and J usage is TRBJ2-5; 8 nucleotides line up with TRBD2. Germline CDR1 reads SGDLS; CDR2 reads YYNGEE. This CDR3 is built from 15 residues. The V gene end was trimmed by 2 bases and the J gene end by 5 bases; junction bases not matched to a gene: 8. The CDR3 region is CASSVTGGATETQYF. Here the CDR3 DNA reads TGTGCCAGCAGCGTCACGGGGGGGGCCACCGAGACCCAGTACTTC.